This paragraph covers one T cell receptor (beta chain) sequence. Its antigen remains unknown. This entry is derived from a study of OX40 agonist ivuxolimab in advanced cancers. In the study overall: Patients were given ivuxolimab, an antibody that agonizes OX40 (CD134).

A history of autoimmune disease or systemic immunosuppression excluded patients. Findings and limits, study-wide: Expanded clones were, on average, more numerous among CD8+ T cells than CD4+. At 0.1 to 3.0 mg/kg and by week 6, CD4+ and CD8+ T cells in the blood had expanded clonally.

The CDR3 totals 14 residues. The V end was cut by 0 bases, the J end by 2 bases, with 8 bases between. CDR1 is LGHNA and CDR2 is YNFKEQ in the germline V gene. The protocol was immunoSEQ multiplex PCR, while the TCRdb copy is restricted to in-frame clones and leaves out a portion. The sample lists about 52,000 clones; over 80% were seen once. This TCR derives from an adult with an advanced solid tumor such as melanoma, head and neck, liver or kidney cancer. This sample comprised CD4+ or CD8+ T cells sorted from blood, obtained in a trial of the OX40 agonist ivuxolimab. The rearrangement uses TRBV4-2 and TRBJ2-7; D gene unclear. As DNA, the CDR3 is TGTGCCAGCAGCCAAGACGTGGGAACCTACGAGCAGTACTTC. Translation: CASSQDVGTYEQYF.